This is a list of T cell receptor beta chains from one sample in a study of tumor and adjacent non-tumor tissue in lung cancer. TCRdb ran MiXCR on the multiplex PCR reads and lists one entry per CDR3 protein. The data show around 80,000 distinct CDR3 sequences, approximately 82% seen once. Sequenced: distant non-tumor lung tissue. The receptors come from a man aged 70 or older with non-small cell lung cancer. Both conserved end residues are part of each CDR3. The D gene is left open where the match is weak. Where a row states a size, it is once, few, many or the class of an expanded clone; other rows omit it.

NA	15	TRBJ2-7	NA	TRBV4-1	CASSRGTGRVSEQYF	TGCGCCAGTAGCCGCGGTACCGGCAGGGTGAGTGAGCAGTACTTC
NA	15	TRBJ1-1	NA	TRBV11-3	CASSLSTGGSTEAFF	TGTGCCAGCAGCTTGTCTACCGGGGGTAGTACTGAAGCTTTCTTT
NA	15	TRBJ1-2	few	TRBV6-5	CASSDTGMGAHGYTF	TGTGCCAGCAGTGATACAGGGATGGGCGCTCATGGCTACACCTTC
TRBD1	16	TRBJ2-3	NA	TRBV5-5	CASSVGTGMRADTQYF	TGTGCCAGCAGTGTCGGGACAGGCATGAGGGCAGATACACAGTATTTT
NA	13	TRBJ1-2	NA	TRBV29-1	CSVGEAIMDGYIF	TGCAGCGTTGGAGAGGCTATTATGGATGGCTACATCTTC
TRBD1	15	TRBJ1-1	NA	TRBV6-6	CASSSGQGGRSEAFF	TGTGCCAGCAGTAGTGGACAGGGAGGCAGGTCTGAAGCTTTCTTT
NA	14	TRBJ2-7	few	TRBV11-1	CASSFRETTYEQYF	TGTGCCAGCAGTTTCAGGGAAACGACTTACGAGCAGTACTTC
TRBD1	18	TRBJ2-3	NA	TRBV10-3	CAISDPSRTGGMTDTQYF	TGTGCCATCAGTGACCCATCCCGGACAGGGGGTATGACAGATACGCAGTATTTT
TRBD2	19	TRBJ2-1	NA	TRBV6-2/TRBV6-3	CASSYSLLAGGSTYNEQFF	TGTGCCAGCAGTTACTCTCTACTAGCGGGGGGAAGCACCTACAACGAGCAGTTCTTC
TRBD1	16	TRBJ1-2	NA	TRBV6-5	CASSYSRTGQLSGYTF	TGTGCCAGCAGTTACTCCAGGACAGGGCAGCTGAGTGGTTACACCTTC
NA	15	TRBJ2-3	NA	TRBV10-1	CASSDGATDTDTQYF	TGCGCCAGCAGTGATGGGGCGACTGACACAGATACGCAGTATTTT
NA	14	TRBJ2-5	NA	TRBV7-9	CASNPRRSQETQYF	TGTGCCAGTAACCCGCGGCGGAGCCAAGAGACCCAGTACTTT
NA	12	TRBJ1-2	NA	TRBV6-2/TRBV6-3	CANTTDWGGYTF	TGTGCTAACACCACCGATTGGGGTGGCTACACCTTC
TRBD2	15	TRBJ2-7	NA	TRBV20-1	CSVREGQAGTYERYF	TGCAGTGTTAGAGAAGGACAAGCGGGGACCTACGAGCGATACTTC
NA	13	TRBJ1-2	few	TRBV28	CASSPPDSYGYTF	TGTGCCAGCAGTCCCCCAGATAGCTATGGCTACACCTTC
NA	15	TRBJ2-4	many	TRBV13	CASSPRGLAKNIQYF	TGTGCCAGCAGCCCCCGGGGGCTAGCCAAAAACATTCAGTACTTC
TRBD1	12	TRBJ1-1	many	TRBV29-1	CSVRAGGLEAFF	TGCAGCGTCCGTGCAGGGGGACTTGAAGCTTTCTTT
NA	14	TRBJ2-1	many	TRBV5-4	CASSLIGSYNEQFF	TGTGCCAGCAGCTTGATAGGCTCCTACAATGAGCAGTTCTTC
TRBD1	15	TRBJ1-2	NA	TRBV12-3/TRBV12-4	CASSLDETGVNGYIF	TGTGCCAGCAGTTTAGACGAGACAGGGGTAAATGGATACATCTTC
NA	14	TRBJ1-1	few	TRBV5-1	CASSLTGMNTEAFF	TGCGCCAGCAGCTTGACTGGTATGAACACTGAAGCTTTCTTT
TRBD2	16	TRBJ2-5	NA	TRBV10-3	CAISMGLAGDGDTQYF	TGTGCCATCAGCATGGGACTAGCGGGAGACGGAGATACCCAGTACTTC
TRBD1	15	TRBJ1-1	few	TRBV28	CASSLTGTLNTEAFF	TGTGCCAGCAGTCTGACAGGGACCTTGAACACTGAAGCTTTCTTT
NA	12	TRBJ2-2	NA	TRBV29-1	CSTGRGTGELFF	TGCAGCACAGGGCGGGGCACCGGGGAGCTGTTTTTT
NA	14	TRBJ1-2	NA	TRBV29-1	CSVAHWRGRPGYTF	TGCAGCGTTGCCCATTGGCGGGGTCGGCCTGGCTACACCTTC
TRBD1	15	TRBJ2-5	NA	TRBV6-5	CARRRWTGGLETQYF	TGTGCCAGGAGGCGTTGGACAGGAGGCTTGGAGACCCAGTACTTC
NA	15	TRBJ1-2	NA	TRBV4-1	CASNQDVQSFDSYTF	TGCGCCAGCAACCAAGATGTGCAGTCTTTTGATAGCTACACATTC
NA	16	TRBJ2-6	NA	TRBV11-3	CASSLRLSSEANVLTF	TGTGCCAGCAGCTTGCGATTGAGCTCTGAGGCCAACGTCCTGACTTTC
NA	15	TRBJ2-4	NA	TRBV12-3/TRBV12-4	CSSSQQRLAKNIQYF	TGTTCCAGCAGCCAGCAGCGGCTAGCCAAAAACATTCAATACTTC
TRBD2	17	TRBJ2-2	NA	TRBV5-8	CASSQKRGLAQAGELFF	TGTGCCAGCAGCCAGAAGCGGGGACTAGCGCAGGCCGGGGAGCTGTTTTTT
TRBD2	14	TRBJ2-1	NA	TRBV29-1	CSAAGRGTNNEQFF	TGCAGCGCAGCTGGGAGGGGCACAAACAATGAGCAATTCTTC
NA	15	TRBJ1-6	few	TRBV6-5	CASSRIGDRNSPLHF	TGTGCCAGCAGTAGGATAGGGGACCGTAATTCACCCCTCCACTTT
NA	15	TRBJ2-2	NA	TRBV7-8	CTSSLVSVNTGELFF	TGTACTAGCAGCTTAGTTTCGGTCAACACCGGGGAGCTGTTTTTT